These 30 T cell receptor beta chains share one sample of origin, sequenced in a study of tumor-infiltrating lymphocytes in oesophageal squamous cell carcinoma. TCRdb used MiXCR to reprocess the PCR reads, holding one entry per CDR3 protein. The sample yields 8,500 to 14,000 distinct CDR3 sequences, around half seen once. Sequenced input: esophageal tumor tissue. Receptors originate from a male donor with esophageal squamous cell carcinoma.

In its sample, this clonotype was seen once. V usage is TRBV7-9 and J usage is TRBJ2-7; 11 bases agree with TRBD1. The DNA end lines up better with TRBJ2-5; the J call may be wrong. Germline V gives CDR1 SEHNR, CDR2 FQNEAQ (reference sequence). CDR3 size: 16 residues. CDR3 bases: TGTGCCAGCAGCCCCGGGACAGGGGGACTGAGGGAGACCCAGTACTTC. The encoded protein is CASSPGTGGLRETQYF.

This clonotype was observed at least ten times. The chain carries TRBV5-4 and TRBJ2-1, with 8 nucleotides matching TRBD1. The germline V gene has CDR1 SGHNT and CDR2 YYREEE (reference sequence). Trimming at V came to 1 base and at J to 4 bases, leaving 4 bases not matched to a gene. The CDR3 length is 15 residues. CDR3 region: CASSLSRGPYNEQFF. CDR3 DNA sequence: TGTGCCAGCAGCTTGAGCAGGGGGCCTTACAATGAGCAGTTCTTC. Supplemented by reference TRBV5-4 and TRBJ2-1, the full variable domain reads ETGVTQSPTHLIKTRGQQVTLRCSSQSGHNTVSWYQQALGQGPQFIFQYYREEENGRGNFPPRFSGLQFPNYSSELNVNALELDDSALYLCASSLSRGPYNEQFFGPGTRLTVL.

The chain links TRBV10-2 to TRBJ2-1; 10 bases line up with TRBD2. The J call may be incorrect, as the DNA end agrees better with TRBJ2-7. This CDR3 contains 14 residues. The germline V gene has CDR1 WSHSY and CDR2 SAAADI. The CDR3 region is CASRGLASDYEQYF. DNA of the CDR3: TGCGCCAGCAGGGGACTAGCGAGTGACTACGAGCAGTACTTC.

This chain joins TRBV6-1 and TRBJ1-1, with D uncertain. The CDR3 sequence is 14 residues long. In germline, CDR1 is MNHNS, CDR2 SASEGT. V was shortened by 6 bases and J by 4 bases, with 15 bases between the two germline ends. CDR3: CASRLTTAGTEAFF. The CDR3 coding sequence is TGTGCCAGCAGACTTACGACCGCCGGCACTGAAGCTTTCTTT.

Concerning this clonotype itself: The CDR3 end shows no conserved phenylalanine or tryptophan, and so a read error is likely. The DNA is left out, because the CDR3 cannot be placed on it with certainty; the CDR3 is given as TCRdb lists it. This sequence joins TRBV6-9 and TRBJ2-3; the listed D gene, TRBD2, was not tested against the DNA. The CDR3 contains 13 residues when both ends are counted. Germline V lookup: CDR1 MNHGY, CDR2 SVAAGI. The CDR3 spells CASRTPSDERSTS.

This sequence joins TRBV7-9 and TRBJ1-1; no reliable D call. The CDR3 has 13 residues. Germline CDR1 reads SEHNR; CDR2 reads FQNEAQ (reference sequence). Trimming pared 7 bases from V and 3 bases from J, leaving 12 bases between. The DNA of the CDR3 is TGTGCCAGCACCAAATCGGGGTACACTGAAGCTTTCTTT. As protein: CASTKSGYTEAFF. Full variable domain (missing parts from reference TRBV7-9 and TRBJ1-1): DTGVSQNPRHKITKRGQNVTFRCDPISEHNRLYWYRQTLGQGPEFLTYFQNEAQLEKSRLLSDRFSAERPKGSFSTLEIQRTEQGDSAMYLCASTKSGYTEAFFGQGTRLTVV.

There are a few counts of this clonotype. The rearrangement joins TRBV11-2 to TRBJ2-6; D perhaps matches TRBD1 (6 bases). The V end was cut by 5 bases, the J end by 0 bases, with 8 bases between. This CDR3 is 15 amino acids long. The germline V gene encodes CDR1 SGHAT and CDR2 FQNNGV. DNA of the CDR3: TGTGCCAGCAGCCCACAGGGCTCTGGGGCCAACGTCCTGACTTTC. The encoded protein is CASSPQGSGANVLTF.

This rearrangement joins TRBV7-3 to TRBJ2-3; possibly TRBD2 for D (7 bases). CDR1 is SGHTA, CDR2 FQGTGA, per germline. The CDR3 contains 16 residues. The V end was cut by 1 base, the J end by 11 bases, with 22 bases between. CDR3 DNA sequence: TGTGCCAGCAGCTTAAATGGGGGGGCCTCGGCCAATGAGCAGTATTTT. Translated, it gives CASSLNGGASANEQYF.

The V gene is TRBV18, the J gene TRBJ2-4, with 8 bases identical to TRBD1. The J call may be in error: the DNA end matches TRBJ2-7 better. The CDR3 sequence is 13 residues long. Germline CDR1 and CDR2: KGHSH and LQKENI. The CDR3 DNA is TGTGCCAGCTCCACCACAGGGGGATACGAGCAGTACTTC. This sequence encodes CASSTTGGYEQYF.

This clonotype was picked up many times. The CDR3 region is CASSLKGDTEAFF. The CDR3 DNA is TGTGCCAGCAGCTTGAAGGGGGACACTGAAGCTTTCTTT. The chain employs TRBV5-5 and TRBJ1-1; perhaps TRBD1 as D (6 bases). This CDR3 has 13 residues. Trimming removed 1 base from V and 3 bases from J, with 7 bases in between. Germline CDR1 reads SGHKS; CDR2 reads YYEKEE (reference sequence).

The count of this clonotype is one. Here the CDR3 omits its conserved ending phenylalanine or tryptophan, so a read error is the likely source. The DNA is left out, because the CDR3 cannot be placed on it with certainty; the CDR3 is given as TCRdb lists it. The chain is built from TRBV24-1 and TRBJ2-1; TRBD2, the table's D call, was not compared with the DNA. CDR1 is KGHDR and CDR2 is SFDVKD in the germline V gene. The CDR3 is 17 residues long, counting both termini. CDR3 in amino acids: CATSDTSGYGDEQYFGN.

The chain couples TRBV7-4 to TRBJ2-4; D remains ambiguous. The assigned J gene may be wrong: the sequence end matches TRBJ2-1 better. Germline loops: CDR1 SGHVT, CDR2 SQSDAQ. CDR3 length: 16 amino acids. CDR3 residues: CASSFIGVSSYNEQFF. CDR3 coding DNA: TGTGCCAGCAGCTTTATCGGCGTCAGCTCCTACAATGAGCAGTTCTTC.

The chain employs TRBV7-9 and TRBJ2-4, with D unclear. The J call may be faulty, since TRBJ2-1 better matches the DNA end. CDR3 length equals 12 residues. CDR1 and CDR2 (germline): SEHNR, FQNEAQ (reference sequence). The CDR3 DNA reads TGTGCCAGCAGCTTAGCCGTTAGTGAGCAGTTCTTC. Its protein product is CASSLAVSEQFF.

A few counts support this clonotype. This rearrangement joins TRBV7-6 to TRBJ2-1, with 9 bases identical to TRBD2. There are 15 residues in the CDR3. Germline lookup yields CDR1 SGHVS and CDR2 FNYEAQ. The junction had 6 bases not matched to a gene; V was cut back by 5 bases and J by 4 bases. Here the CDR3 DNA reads TGTGCCAGCAGCCCCCGGACTAGCGTGTACAATGAGCAGTTCTTC. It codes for CASSPRTSVYNEQFF. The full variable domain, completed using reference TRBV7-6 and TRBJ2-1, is GAGVSQSPRYKVTKRGQDVALRCDPISGHVSLYWYRQALGQGPEFLTYFNYEAQQDKSGLPNDRFSAERPEGSISTLTIQRTEQRDSAMYRCASSPRTSVYNEQFFGPGTRLTVL.

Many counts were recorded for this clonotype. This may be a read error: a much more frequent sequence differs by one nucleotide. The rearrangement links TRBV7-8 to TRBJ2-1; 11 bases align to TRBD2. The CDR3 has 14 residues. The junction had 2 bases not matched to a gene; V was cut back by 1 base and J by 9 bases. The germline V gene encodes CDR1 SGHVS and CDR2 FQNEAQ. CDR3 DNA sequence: TGTGCCAGCAGCTTAGTAGCGGGAGGGCTTGAGCAGTTCTTC. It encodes CASSLVAGGLEQFF.

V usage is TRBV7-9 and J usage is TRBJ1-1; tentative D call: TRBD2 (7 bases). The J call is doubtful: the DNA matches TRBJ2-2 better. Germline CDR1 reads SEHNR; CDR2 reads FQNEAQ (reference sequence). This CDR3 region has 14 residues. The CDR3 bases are TGTGCCAGCCCTGCCGGGGGGCGAGCCGGGGAGCTGTTTTTT. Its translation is CASPAGGRAGELFF.

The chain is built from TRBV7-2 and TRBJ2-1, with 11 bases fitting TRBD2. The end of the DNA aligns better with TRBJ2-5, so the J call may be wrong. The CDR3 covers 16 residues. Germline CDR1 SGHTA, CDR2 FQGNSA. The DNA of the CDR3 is TGTGCCAGCAGCTTCCATTTAGCGGGGGGGGGAGAGACCCAGTACTTC. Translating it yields CASSFHLAGGGETQYF.

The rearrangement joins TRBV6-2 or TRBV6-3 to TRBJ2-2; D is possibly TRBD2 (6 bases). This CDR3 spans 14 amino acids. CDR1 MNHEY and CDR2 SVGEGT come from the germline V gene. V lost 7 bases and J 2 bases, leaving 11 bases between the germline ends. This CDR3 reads CASTQGLNTGELFF. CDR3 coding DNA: TGTGCCAGCACCCAAGGACTAAACACCGGGGAGCTGTTTTTT.

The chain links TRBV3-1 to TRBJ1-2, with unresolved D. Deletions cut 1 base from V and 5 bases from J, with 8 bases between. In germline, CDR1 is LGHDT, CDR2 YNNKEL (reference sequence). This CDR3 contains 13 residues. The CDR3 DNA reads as TGTGCCAGCAGCCAAGGTGGTGGATATGGCTACACCTTC. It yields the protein CASSQGGGYGYTF.

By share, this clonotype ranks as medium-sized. The CDR3 DNA sequence: TGTGCCAGCAGCTTGGCAGGGCTAAGCACAGATACGCAGTATTTT. Its translation: CASSLAGLSTDTQYF. The chain is built from TRBV5-4 and TRBJ2-3; possibly TRBD1 for D (5 bases). Germline V gene lookup returns CDR1 SGHNT and CDR2 YYREEE (reference sequence). CDR3 size: 15 residues. Trimming took off 0 bases at V and 0 bases at J, with 8 bases between the two ends.

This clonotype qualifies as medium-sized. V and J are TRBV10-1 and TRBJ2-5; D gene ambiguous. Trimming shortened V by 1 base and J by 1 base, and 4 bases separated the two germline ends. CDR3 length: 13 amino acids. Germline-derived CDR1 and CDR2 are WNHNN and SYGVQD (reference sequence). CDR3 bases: TGCGCCAGCAGTGAGTTTATCCAAGAGACCCAGTACTTC. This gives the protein CASSEFIQETQYF.

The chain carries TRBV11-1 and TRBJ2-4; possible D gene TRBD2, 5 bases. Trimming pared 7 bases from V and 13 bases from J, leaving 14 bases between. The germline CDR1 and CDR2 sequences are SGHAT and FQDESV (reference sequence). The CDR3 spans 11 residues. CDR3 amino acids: CASTVAGEQYF. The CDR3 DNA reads TGTGCCAGCACCGTTGCGGGTGAGCAGTACTTC.

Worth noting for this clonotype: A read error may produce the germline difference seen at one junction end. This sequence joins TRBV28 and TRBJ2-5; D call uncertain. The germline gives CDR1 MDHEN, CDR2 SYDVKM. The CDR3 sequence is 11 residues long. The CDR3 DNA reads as TGTGCCACCAGTTCAAGAGAGACCCAGTACTTC. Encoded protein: CATSSRETQYF.

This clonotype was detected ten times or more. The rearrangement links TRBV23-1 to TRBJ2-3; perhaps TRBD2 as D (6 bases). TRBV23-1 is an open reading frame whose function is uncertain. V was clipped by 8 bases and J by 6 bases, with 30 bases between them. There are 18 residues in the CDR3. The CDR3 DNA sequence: TGCGCCAGCCGACGGAGGAGGGGTGGGCGGACCGAAGCTGATACGCAGTATTTT. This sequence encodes CASRRRRGGRTEADTQYF.

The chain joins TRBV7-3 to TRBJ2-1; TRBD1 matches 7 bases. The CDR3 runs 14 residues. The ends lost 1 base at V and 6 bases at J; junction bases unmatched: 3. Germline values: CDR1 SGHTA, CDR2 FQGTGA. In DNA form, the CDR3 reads TGTGCCAGCAGCTTAAGTTCAGGGGGCAATGAGCAGTTCTTC. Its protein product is CASSLSSGGNEQFF.

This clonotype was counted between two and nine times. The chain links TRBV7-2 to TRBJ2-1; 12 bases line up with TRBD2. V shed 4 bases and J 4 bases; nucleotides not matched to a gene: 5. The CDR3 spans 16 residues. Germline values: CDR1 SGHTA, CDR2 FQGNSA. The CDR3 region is CASSWTSGNLYNEQFF. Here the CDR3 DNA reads TGTGCCAGCAGCTGGACTAGCGGGAACCTATACAATGAGCAGTTCTTC.

The CDR3: CATAPSTDTQYF. The CDR3 DNA is TGTGCCACGGCACCAAGCACAGATACGCAGTATTTT. The J gene is TRBJ2-3, the V gene TRBV12-3 or TRBV12-4; D uncertain. CDR3 length equals 12 residues. The V end was cut by 10 bases, the J end by 0 bases, with 8 bases between.

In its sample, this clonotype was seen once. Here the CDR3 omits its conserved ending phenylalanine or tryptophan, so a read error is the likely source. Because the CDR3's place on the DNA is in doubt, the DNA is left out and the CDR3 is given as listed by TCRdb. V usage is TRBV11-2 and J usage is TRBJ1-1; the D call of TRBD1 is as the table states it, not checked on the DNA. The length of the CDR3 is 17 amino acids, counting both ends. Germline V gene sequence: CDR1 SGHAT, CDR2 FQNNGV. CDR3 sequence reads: CASSLEEQGKRPSTSAP.

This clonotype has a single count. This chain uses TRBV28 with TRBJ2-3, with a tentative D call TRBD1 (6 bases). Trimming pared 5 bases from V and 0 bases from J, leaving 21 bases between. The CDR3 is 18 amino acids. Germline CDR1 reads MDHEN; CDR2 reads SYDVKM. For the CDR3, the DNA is TGTGCCAGCAGTCTTTTCCTTAGGGGACATCGAAGCACAGATACGCAGTATTTT. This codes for CASSLFLRGHRSTDTQYF. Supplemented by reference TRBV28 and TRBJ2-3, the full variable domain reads DVKVTQSSRYLVKRTGEKVFLECVQDMDHENMFWYRQDPGLGLRLIYFSYDVKMKEKGDIPEGYSVSREKKERFSLILESASTNQTSMYLCASSLFLRGHRSTDTQYFGPGTRLTVL.

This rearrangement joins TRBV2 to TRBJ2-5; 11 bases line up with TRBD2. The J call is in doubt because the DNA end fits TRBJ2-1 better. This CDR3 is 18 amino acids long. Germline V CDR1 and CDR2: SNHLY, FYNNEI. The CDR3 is CASSDHYLAGGSSYEQFF. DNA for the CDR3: TGTGCCAGCAGTGACCACTATTTAGCGGGGGGGAGCTCCTACGAGCAGTTCTTC.